A single T cell receptor (beta chain) is shown here with its context. What it recognizes is unknown. This specimen comes from a study of shared clonotypes between healthy human individuals. Whole-study findings and limits: In several donors, about 5% of naive CD4 clonotypes appeared in common. Estimated richness values were generally larger in naive subsets than in memory subsets.

Naivety among CD8 cells was defined by CD45RO negativity and positive CCR7 selection, thereby excluding terminally differentiated effector memory CD45RA+ cells. V dropped 3 bases and J dropped 7 bases, with 11 bases sitting between them. This CDR3 is built from 12 residues. Per germline, CDR1 SGHRS and CDR2 YFSETQ. Produced via immunoSEQ multiplex PCR; TCRdb's table is partial and in-frame only. In the table there are around 1,900,000 clones, 90% to 95% of which are singletons. This clonotype was sampled from a man younger than 35 in good health. Some clones in this sample may be carry-over from other donors' samples. The chain carries TRBV5-1 and TRBJ2-7; D is unresolved. The source material was naive CD8+ T cells from PBMCs. The CDR3 DNA sequence: TGCGCCAGCAGCTCGACCGAAGGGGAGCAGTACTTC. This sequence encodes CASSSTEGEQYF. The full variable domain, rest sourced from reference TRBV5-1 and TRBJ2-7, is KAGVTQTPRYLIKTRGQQVTLSCSPISGHRSVSWYQQTPGQGLQFLFEYFSETQRNKGNFPGRFSGRQFSNSRSEMNVSTLELGDSALYLCASSSTEGEQYFGPGTRLTVT.